The T cell receptor (beta chain) described here comes from a study of shared clonotypes between healthy human individuals. Trimming pared 3 bases from V and 0 bases from J, leaving 9 bases between. The CDR3 has 16 amino acids. Germline CDR1 LNHDA, CDR2 SQIVND (reference sequence). Repertoires were generated with immunoSEQ multiplex PCR, while TCRdb's copy carries only in-frame clones and drops some. The sample records about 2.2 million clones, just under 95% being singletons. CD45RO-negative, CCR7-positively selected cells formed the naive CD8 fraction, excluding terminally differentiated effector memory CD45RA+ cells.

The sequencing input was naive CD8+ T cells from PBMCs. The gene calls are TRBV19 and TRBJ2-6; D ambiguous. The origin of this receptor is a man between 18 and 35 years old in good health. Some clones in this sample may be carry-over from other donors' samples. The DNA of the CDR3 is TGTGCCAGTAGTATTGGGATATACTCTGGGGCCAACGTCCTGACTTTC. Protein sequence: CASSIGIYSGANVLTF.